Following are 5 T cell receptor beta chains from one sample sequenced in a study of CD8+CD57+ T cells in acquired aplastic anemia (dated by TCRdb to the late 2010s). The data were produced on an Illumina HiSeq 2000. TCR beta VDJ combination and CDR3 sequence profiling used genomic DNA as the template. TCRdb reanalyzed the raw reads on its own, using fastp at Q25 for trimming and MiXCR for clone calling, and kept in-frame beta chains. Each CDR3 protein gets just one entry, which takes the most common genes and DNA from the rows behind it. Present in this sample are around 200,000 distinct CDR3 sequences, 48% of which were seen just once. Around 13% of the sample is held by the ten biggest clonotypes. The patients picked for sequencing were ones in whom flow cytometry had shown an expansion of CD8+CD57+ cells. Sequencing was done on a sample of sorted CD4+, CD8+, or CD8+CD57+ T cells (not recorded which) from PBMCs. Receptors were obtained from a human donor with aplastic anemia.

This rearrangement joins TRBV2 to TRBJ2-7; D unclear. This CDR3 is 14 amino acids long. Germline V gene sequence: CDR1 SNHLY, CDR2 FYNNEI. V was cut by 7 bases and J by 0 bases, with 13 bases left in between. The CDR3 spells CASIDSADSYEQYF. In DNA form, the CDR3 reads TGTGCCAGCATCGACTCTGCGGACTCCTACGAGCAGTACTTC.

The chain couples TRBV6-1 to TRBJ1-1, with 8 bases identical to TRBD1. Germline loops: CDR1 MNHNS, CDR2 SASEGT. The CDR3 totals 13 residues. The V segment lost 10 bases and the J segment 11 bases; nucleotides outside the gene matches: 15. The CDR3 is CATSGQAFLGAFF. CDR3 nucleotides: TGTGCCACCTCGGGACAGGCCTTTCTAGGGGCTTTCTTT.

This clonotype appeared a few times. This chain uses TRBV24-1 with TRBJ2-3; D possibly corresponds to TRBD1 (6 bases). The V gene lost 4 bases and the J gene lost 2 bases, with 15 bases spanning the gap. This CDR3 comprises 16 residues. Germline V gives CDR1 KGHDR, CDR2 SFDVKD. CDR3 amino acids: CATSDRDTEYTDTQYF. The CDR3, as DNA: TGTGCCACCAGTGACAGGGACACGGAATACACAGATACGCAGTATTTT.

This clonotype was seen ten or more times. The chain carries TRBV6-1 and TRBJ2-7, with unresolved D. The V end lost 2 bases, the J end lost 3 bases, and 23 bases lay between the germline ends. The CDR3 loop spans 18 amino acids. Germline assignment: CDR1 MNHNS and CDR2 SASEGT. The CDR3 DNA is TGTGCCAGCAGTGAACGGCTTGGCAGAGACCAATTGGACTACGAGCAGTACTTC. Residues: CASSERLGRDQLDYEQYF.

The gene calls are TRBV7-3 and TRBJ2-1; 7 bases are a match to TRBD2. The trim removed 4 bases at V and 3 bases at J, leaving 9 bases unmatched. Germline CDR1 reads SGHTA; CDR2 reads FQGTGA. The CDR3 sequence is 16 residues long. This chain's CDR3 is CASSSTSGVGYNEQFF. Written as DNA, the CDR3 is TGTGCCAGCAGCTCCACGAGCGGGGTGGGCTACAATGAGCAGTTCTTC.